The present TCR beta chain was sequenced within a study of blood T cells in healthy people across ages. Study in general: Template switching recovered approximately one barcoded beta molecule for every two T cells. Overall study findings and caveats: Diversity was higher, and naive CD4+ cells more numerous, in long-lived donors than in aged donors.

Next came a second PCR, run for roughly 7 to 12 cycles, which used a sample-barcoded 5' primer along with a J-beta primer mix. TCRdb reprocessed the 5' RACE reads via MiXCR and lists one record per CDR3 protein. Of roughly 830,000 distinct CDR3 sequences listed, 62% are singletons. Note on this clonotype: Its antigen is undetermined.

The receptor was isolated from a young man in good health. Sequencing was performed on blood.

CDR3 sequence: CASSQGDRGEQYF. The DNA of the CDR3 is TGTGCCAGCAGCCAAGGGGACAGGGGCGAGCAGTACTTC. This sequence joins TRBV14 and TRBJ2-5, with TRBD1 matching 10 bases. The end of the DNA is better explained by TRBJ2-7, so the J call may be wrong. The germline gives CDR1 SGHDN, CDR2 FVKESK. This CDR3 is built from 13 residues.